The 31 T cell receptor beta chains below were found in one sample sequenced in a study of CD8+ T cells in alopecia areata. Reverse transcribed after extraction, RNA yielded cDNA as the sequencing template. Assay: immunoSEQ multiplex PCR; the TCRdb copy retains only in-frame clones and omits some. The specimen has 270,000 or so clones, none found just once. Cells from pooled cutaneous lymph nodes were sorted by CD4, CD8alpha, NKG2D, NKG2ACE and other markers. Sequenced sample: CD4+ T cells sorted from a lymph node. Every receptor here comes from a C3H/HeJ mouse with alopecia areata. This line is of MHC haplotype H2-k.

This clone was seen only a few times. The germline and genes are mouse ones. CDR3 DNA (partial): TGTGCCAGCTCTCTCTCCACTGGGGGGGCTCAAGAC. Translating gives CASSLSTGGAQD. The CDR3 as a whole reads CASSLSTGGAQDTQYF. The chain is built from TRBV12-1 and TRBJ2-5; 11 bases agree with TRBD2. The CDR3 end is not reached by the read, which stops 4 residues before it; the germline J gene fills it in. The CDR3 has 16 residues. V was pared by 0 bases and J by 3 bases, with 4 bases of the junction left unmatched. Per the germline V gene, CDR1 is SGHSN and CDR2 is HYEKVE.

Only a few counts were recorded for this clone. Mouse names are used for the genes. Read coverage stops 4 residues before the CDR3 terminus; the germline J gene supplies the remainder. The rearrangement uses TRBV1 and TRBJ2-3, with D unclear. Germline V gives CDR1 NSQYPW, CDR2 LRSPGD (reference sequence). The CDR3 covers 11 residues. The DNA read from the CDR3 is TGCACCTGCAGTGCTCAAGAA. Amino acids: CTCSAQE. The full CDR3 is CTCSAQETLYF.

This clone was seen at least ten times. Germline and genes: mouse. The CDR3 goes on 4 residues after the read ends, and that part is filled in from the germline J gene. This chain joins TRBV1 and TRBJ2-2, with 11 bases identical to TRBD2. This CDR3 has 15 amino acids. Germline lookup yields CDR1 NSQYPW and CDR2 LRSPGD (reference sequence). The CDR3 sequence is CTCSGPGLGDGQLYF. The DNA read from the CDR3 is TGCACCTGCAGTGGACCGGGACTGGGGGACGGG.

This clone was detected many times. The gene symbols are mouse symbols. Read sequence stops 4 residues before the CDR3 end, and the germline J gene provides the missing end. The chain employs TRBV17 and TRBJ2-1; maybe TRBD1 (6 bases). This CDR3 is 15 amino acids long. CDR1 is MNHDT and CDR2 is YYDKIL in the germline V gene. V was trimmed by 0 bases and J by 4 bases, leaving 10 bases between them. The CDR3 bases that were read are TGTGCTAGCAGTAGAGATCCCGGGACATATGCT. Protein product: CASSRDPGTYA. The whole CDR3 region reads CASSRDPGTYAEQFF.

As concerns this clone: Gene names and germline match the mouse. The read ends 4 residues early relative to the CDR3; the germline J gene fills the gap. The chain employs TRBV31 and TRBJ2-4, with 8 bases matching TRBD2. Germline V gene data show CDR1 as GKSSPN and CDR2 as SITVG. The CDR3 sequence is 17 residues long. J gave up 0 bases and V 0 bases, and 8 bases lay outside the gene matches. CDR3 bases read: TGTGCCTGGAGTCTATCCGCTGGGGGGCGTAGTCAAAAC. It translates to CAWSLSAGGRSQN. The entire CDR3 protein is CAWSLSAGGRSQNTLYF.

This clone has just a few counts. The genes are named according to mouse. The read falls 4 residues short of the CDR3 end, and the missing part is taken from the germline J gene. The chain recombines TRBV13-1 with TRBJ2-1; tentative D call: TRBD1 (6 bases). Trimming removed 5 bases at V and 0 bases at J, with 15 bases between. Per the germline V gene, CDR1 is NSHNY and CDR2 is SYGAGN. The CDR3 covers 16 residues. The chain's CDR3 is CASSLQDSHNYAEQFF. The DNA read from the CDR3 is TGTGCCAGCAGCCTCCAGGACAGTCATAACTATGCT.

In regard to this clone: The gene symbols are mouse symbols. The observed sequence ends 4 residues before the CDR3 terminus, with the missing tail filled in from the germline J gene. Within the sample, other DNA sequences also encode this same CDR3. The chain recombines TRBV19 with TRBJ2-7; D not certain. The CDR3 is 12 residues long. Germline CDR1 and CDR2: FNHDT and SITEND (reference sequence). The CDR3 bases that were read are TGTGCCAGCAGTATAAAGGGTTAT. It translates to CASSIKGY. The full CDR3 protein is CASSIKGYEQYF.

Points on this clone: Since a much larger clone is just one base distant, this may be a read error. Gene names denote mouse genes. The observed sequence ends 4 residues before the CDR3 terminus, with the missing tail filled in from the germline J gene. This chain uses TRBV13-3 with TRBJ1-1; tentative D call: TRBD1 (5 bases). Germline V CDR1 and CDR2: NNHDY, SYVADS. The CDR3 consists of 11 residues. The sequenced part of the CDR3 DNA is TGTGCCAGCAGTGACAGGGAA. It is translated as CASSDRE. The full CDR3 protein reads CASSDREEVFF.

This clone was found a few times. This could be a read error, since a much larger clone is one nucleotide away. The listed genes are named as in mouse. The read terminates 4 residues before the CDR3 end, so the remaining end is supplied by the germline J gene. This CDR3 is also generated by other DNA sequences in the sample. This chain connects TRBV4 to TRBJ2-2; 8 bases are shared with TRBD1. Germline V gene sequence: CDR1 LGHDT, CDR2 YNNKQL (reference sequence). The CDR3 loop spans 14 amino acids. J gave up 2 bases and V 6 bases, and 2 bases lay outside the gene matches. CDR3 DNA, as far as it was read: TGTGCCAGCAGTCGGACAGGGAACACCGGG. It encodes CASSRTGNTG. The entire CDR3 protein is CASSRTGNTGQLYF.

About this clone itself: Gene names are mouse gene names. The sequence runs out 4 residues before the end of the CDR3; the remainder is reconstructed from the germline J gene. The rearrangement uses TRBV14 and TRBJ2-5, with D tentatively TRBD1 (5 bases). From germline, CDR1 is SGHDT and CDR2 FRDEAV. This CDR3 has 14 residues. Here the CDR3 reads CASSFAGRVDTQYF. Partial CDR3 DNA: TGTGCCAGCAGTTTCGCAGGCAGGGTGGAC.

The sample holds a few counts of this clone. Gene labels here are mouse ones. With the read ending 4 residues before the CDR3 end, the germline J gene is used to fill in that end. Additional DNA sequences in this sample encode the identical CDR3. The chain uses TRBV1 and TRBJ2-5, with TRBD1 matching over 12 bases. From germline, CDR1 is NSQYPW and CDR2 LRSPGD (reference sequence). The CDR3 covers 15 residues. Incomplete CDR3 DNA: TGCACCTGCAGTGCGCCGGGACAGGGGGCAGAC. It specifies CTCSAPGQGAD. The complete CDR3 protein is CTCSAPGQGADTQYF.

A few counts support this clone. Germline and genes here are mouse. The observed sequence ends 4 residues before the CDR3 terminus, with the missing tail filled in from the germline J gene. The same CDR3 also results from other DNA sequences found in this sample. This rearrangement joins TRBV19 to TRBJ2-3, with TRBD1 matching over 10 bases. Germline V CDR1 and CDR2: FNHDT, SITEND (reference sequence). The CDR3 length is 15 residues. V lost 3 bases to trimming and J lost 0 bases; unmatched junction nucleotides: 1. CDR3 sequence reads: CASSRQGASAETLYF. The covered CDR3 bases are TGTGCCAGCAGTAGACAGGGGGCTAGTGCAGAA.

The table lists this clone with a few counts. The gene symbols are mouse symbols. The CDR3 region is CASRTGTGGDTQYF. CDR3 DNA (partial): TGTGCCAGCAGAACCGGGACAGGGGGAGAC. The chain is built from TRBV13-3 and TRBJ2-5, with TRBD1 matching over 11 bases. Sequencing ends 4 residues short of the CDR3 end; the germline J gene provides the rest. Germline-derived CDR1 and CDR2 are NNHDY and SYVADS. CDR3 length equals 14 residues. Variable domain in full (rest from reference TRBV13-3 and TRBJ2-5): EAAVTQSPRSKVAVTGGKVTLSCHQTNNHDYMYWYRQDTGHGLRLIHYSYVADSTEKGDIPDGYKASRPSQENFSLILELASLSQTAVYFCASRTGTGGDTQYFGPGTRLLVL.

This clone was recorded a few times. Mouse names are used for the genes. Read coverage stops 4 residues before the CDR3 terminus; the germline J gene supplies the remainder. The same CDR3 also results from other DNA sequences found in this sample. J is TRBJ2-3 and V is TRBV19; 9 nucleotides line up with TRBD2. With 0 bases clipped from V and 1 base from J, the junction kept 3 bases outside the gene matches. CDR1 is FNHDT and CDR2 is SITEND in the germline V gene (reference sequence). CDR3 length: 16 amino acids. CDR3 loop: CASSIVGGRGAETLYF. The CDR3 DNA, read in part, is TGTGCCAGCAGTATAGTGGGGGGGCGCGGTGCAGAA.

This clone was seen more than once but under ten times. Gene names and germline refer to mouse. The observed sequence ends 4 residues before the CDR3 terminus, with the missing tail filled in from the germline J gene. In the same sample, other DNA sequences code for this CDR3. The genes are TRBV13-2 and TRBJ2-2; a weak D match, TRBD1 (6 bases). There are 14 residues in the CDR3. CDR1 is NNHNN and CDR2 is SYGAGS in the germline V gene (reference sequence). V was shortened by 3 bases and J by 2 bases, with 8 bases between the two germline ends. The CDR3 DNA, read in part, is TGTGCCAGCGGTGGAACAGGGAACACCGGG. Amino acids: CASGGTGNTG. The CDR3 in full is CASGGTGNTGQLYF.

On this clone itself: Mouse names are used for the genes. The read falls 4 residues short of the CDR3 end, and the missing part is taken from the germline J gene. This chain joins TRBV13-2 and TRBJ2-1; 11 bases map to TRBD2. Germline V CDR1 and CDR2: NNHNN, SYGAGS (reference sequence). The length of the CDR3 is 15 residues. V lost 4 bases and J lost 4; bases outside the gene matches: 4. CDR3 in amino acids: CASGPRDWGYAEQFF. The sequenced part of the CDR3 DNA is TGTGCCAGCGGTCCCCGGGACTGGGGGTATGCT.

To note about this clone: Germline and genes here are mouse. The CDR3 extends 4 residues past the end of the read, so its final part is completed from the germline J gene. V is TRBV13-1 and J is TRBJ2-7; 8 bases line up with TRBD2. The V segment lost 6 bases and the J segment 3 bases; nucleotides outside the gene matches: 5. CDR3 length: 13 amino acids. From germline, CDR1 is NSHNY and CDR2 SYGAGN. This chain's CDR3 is CASTLGGLYEQYF. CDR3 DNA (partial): TGTGCCAGCACTCTGGGGGGCCTCTAT.

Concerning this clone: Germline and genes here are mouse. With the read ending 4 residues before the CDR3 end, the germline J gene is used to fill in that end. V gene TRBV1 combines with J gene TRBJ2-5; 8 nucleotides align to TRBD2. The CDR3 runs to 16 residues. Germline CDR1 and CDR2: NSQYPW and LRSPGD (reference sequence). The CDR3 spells CTCSADTWGARDTQYF. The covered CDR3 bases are TGCACCTGCAGTGCAGATACCTGGGGGGCGCGGGAC.

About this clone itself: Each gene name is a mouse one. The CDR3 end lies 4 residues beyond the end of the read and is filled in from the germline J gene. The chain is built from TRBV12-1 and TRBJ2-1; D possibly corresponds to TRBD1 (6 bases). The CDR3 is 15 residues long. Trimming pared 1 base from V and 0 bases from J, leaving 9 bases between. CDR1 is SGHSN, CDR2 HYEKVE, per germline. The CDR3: CASSLGDINYAEQFF. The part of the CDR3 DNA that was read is TGTGCCAGCTCTCTGGGGGACATTAACTATGCT.

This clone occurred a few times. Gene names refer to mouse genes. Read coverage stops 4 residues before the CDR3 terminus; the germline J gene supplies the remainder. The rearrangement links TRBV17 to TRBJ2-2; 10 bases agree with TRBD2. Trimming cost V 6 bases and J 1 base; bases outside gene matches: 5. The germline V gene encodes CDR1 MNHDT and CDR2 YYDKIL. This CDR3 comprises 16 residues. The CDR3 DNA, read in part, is TGTGCTAGCAGAGAGTGGACTGGGGGAAACACCGGG. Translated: CASREWTGGNTG. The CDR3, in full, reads CASREWTGGNTGQLYF.

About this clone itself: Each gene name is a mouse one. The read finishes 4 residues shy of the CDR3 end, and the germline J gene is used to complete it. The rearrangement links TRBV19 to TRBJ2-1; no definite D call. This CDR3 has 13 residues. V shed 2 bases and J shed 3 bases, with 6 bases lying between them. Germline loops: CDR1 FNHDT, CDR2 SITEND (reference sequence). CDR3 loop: CASSMGLYAEQFF. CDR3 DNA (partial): TGTGCCAGCAGTATGGGTCTCTATGCT.

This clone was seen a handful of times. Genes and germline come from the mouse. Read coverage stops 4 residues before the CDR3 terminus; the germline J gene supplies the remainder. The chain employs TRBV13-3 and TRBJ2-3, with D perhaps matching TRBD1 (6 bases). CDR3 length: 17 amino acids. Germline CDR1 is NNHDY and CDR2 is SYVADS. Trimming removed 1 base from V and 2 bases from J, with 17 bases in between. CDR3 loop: CASSDSTRGSYAETLYF. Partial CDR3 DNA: TGTGCCAGCAGTGATTCGACCAGGGGATCTTATGCAGAA.

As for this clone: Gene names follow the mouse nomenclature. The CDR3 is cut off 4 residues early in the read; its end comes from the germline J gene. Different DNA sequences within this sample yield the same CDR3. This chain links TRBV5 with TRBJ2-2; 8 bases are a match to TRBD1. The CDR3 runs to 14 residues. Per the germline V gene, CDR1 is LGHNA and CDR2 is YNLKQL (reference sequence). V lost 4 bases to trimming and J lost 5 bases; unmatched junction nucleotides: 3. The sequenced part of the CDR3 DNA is TGTGCCAGCAGCCCGACAGGGGTTACCGGG. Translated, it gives CASSPTGVTG. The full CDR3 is CASSPTGVTGQLYF.

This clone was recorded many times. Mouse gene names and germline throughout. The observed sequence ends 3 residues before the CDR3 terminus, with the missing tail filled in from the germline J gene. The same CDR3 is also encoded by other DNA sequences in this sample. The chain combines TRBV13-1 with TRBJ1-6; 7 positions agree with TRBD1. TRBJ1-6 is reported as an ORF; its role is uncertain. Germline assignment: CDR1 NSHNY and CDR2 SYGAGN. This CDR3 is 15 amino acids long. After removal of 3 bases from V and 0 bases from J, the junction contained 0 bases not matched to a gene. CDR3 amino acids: CASSGDSSYNSPLYF. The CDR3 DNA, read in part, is TGTGCCAGCAGTGGGGACAGTTCCTATAATTCGCCC.

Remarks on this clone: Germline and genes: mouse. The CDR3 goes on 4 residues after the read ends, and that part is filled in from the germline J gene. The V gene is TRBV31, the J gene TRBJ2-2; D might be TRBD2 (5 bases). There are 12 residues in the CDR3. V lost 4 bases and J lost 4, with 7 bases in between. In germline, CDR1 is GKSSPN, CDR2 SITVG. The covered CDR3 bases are TGTGCCTGGACTGGGTCCACCGGG. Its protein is CAWTGSTG. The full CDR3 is CAWTGSTGQLYF.

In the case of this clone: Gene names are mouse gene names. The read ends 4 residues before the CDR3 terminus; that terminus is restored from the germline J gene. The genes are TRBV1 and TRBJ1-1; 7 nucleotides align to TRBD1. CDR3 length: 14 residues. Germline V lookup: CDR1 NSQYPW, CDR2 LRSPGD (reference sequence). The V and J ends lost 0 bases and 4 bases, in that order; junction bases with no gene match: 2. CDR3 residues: CTCSADRGSTEVFF. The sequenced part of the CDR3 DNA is TGCACCTGCAGTGCAGACAGGGGGTCCACA.

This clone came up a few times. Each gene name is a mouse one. The covered CDR3 bases are TGTGCTAGCAGGAGACTGGGGGTCTAT. Protein: CASRRLGVY. From start to end, the CDR3 is CASRRLGVYEQYF. This sequence joins TRBV17 and TRBJ2-7, with 9 bases identical to TRBD2. The CDR3 is cut off 4 residues early in the read; its end comes from the germline J gene. The germline V gene has CDR1 MNHDT and CDR2 YYDKIL. V lost 6 bases to trimming and J lost 3 bases; unmatched junction nucleotides: 3. This CDR3 is 13 amino acids long.

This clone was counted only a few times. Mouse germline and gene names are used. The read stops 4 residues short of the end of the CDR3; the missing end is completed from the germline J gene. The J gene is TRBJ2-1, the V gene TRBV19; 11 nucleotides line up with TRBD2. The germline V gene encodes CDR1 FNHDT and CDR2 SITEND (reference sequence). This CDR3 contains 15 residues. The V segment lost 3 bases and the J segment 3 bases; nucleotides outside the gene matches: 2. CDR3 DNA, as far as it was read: TGTGCCAGCAGTAAGACTGGGGGGGTCTATGCT. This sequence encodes CASSKTGGVYA. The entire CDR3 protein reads CASSKTGGVYAEQFF.

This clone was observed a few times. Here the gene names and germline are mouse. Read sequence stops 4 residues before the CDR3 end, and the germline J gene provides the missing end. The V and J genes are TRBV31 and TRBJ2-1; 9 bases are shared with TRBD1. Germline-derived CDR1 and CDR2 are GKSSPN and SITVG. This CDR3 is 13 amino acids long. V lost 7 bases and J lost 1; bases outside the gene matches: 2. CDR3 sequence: CAYDRGNYAEQFF. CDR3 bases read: TGTGCCTATGACAGGGGGAACTATGCT.

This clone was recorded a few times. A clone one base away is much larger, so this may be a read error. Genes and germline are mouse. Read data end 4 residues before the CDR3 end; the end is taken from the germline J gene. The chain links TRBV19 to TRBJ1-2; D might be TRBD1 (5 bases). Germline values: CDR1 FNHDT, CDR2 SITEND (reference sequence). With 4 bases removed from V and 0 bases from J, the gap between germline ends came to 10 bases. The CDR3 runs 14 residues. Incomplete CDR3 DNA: TGTGCCAGCAGTCAGGACAATGCAAACTCC. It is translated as CASSQDNANS. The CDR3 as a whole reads CASSQDNANSDYTF.

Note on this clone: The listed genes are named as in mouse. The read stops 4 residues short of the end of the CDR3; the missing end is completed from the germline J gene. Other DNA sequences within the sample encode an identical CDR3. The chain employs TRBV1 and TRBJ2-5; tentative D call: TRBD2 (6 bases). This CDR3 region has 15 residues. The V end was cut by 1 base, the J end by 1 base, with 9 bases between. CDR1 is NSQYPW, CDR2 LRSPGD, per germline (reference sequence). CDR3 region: CTCSAARGDQDTQYF. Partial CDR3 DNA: TGCACCTGCAGTGCAGCCCGGGGGGACCAAGAC.